This T cell receptor beta chain originates from a study of CD8 T cells in ankylosing spondylitis. Germline V gene data show CDR1 as DFQATT and CDR2 as SNEGSKA (reference sequence). Unmatched junction bases numbered 7, after V lost 4 bases and J lost 4 bases. The CDR3 consists of 15 residues. Researchers built TCR beta libraries using quantitative 5'-RACE with molecular barcodes. Each CDR3 protein gets one entry after TCRdb re-called the 5' RACE reads with MiXCR. The top ten clones hold around 7.8% of a sample with roughly 260,000 distinct CDR3 sequences, 20% of them seen once. Material for sequencing was blood, either unsorted or a sorted T cell fraction (not recorded which). The chain carries TRBV20-1 and TRBJ1-5; 10 nucleotides align to TRBD1. The clonotype comes from a male donor with ankylosing spondylitis or in good health (not recorded which). This chain's CDR3 is CSATGGQGDNQPQHF. For the CDR3, the DNA is TGCAGTGCTACGGGTGGACAGGGGGATAATCAGCCCCAGCATTTT.